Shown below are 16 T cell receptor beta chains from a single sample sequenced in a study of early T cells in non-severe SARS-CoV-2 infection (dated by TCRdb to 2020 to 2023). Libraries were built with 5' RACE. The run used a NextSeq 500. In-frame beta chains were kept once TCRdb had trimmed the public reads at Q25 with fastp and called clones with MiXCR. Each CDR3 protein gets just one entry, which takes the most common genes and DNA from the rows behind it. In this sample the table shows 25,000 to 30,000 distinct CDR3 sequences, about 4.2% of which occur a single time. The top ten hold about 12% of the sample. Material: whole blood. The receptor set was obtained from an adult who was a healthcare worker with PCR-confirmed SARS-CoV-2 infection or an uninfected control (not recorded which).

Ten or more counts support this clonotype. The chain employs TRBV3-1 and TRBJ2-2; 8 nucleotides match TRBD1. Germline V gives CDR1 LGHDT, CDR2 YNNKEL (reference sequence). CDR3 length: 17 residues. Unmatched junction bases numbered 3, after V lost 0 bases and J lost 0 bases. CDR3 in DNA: TGTGCCAGCAGCCAAGACGGCAGGGGGCCGAACACCGGGGAGCTGTTTTTT. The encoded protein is CASSQDGRGPNTGELFF.

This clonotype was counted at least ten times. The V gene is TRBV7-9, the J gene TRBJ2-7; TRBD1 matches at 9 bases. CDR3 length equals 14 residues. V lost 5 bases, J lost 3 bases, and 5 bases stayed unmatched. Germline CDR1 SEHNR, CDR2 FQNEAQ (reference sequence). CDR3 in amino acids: CASSRDRVIYEQYF. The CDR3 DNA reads TGTGCCAGCAGCCGGGACAGGGTCATCTACGAGCAGTACTTC. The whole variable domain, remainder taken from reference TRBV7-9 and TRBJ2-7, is DTGVSQNPRHKITKRGQNVTFRCDPISEHNRLYWYRQTLGQGPEFLTYFQNEAQLEKSRLLSDRFSAERPKGSFSTLEIQRTEQGDSAMYLCASSRDRVIYEQYFGPGTRLTVT.

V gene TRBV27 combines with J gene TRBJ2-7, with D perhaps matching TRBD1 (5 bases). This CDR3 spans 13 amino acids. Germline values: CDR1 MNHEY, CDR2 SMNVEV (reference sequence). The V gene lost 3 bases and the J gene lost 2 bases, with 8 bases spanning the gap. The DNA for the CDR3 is TGTGCCAGCAGTTTGAAACAGGCCTACGAGCAGTACTTC. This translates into CASSLKQAYEQYF.

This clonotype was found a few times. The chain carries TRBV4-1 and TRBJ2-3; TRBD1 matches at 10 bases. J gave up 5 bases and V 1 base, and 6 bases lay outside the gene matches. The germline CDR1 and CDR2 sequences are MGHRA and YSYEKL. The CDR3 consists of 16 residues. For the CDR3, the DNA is TGCGCCAGCAGCCAAGTGGGGACAGGGGAGAGAGATACGCAGTATTTT. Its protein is CASSQVGTGERDTQYF.

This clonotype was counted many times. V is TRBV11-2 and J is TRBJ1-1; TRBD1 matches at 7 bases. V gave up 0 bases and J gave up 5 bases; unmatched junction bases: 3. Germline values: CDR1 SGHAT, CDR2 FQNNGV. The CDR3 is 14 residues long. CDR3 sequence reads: CASSLEQGWTEAFF. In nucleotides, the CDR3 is TGTGCCAGCAGCTTAGAACAGGGGTGGACTGAAGCTTTCTTT.

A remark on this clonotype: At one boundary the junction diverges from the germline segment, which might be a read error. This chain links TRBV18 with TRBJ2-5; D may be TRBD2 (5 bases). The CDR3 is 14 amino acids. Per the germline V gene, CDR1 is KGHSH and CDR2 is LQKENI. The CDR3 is CASSPGINQETQYF. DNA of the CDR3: TGTGCCAGCTCACCCGGGATTAACCAGGAGACCCAGTACTTC.

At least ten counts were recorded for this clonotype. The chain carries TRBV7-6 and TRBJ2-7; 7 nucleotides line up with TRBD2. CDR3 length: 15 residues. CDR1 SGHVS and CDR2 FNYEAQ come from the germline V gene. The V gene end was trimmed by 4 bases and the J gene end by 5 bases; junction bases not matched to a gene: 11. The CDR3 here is CASSSSPWEGNEQYF. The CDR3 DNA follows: TGTGCCAGCAGCTCCAGCCCCTGGGAGGGAAACGAGCAGTACTTC.

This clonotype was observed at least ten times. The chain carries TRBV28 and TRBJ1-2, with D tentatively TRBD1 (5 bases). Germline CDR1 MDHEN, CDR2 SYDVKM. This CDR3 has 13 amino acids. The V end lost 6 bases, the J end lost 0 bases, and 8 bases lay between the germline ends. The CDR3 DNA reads TGTGCCAGCAGAGGGGACGCTAACTATGGCTACACCTTC. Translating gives CASRGDANYGYTF.

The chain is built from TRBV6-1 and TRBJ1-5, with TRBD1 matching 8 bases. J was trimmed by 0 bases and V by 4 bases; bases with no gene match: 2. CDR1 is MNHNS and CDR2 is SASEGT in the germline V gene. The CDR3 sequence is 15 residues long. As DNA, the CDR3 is TGTGCCAGCAGTGCGGACAGGGATAGCAATCAGCCCCAGCATTTT. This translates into CASSADRDSNQPQHF.

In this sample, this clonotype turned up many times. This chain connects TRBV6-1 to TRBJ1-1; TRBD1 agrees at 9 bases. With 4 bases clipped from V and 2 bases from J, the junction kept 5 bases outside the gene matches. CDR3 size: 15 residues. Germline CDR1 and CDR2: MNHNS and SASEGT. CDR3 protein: CASSGKTGGNTEAFF. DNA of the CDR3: TGTGCCAGCAGTGGAAAGACAGGGGGTAACACTGAAGCTTTCTTT.

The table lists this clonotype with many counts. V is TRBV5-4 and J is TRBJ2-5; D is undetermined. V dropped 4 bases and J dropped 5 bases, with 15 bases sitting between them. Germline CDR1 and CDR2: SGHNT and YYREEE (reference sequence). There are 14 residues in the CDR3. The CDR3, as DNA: TGTGCCAGCAGCCGCGGAGCGTCCGGGGAGACCCAGTACTTC. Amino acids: CASSRGASGETQYF.

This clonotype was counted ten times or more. The CDR3 loop reads CASSLGTQMRGYTF. The CDR3 bases are TGCGCCAGCAGCTTGGGGACCCAGATGAGAGGCTACACCTTC. V and J are TRBV5-1 and TRBJ1-2, with D hard to call. The germline V and J ends were trimmed by 0 bases and 8 bases, with 14 bases remaining between them. CDR1 is SGHRS, CDR2 YFSETQ, per germline. The CDR3 runs to 14 residues.

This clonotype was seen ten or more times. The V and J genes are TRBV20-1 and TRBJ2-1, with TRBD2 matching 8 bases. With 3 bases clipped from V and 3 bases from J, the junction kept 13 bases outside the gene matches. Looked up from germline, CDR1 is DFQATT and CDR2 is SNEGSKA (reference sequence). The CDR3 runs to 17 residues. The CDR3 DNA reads TGCAGTGCTAGTTTCTCGGGCCCAGCGGGAGACTACAATGAGCAGTTCTTC. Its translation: CSASFSGPAGDYNEQFF.

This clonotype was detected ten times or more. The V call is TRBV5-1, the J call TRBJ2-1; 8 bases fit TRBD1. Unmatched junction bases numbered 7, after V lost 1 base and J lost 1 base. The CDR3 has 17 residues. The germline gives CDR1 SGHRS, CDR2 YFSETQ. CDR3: CASSLSQGAGSYNEQFF. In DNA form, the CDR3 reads TGCGCCAGCAGCTTGTCCCAGGGGGCCGGTTCCTACAATGAGCAGTTCTTC.

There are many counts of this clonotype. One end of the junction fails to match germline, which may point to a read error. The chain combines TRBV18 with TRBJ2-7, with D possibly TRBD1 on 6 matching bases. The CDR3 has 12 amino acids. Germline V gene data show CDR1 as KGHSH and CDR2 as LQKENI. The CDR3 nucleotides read TGTGCCAGCTCCCAAACAGGGACATACAATCTTTTC. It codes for CASSQTGTYNLF. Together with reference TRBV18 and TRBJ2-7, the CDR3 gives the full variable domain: NAGVMQNPRHLVRRRGQEARLRCSPMKGHSHVYWYRQLPEEGLKFMVYLQKENIIDESGMPKERFSAEFPKEGPSILRIQQVVRGDSAAYFCASSQTGTYNLFGPGTRLTVT.

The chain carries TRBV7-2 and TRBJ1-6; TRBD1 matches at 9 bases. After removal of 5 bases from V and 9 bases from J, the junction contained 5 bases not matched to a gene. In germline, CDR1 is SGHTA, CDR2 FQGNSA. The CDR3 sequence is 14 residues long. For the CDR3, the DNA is TGTGCCAGCAGCCGGGACAGGGATAGTTCACCCCTCCACTTT. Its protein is CASSRDRDSSPLHF.